This T cell receptor (beta chain) was found in a study of shared T cell receptors in the human thymus. Clones were read by immunoSEQ multiplex PCR, and TCRdb kept only the in-frame ones, dropping some. The sample yields a few hundred thousand clones, roughly 94% seen once. Germline V gene data show CDR1 as MDHEN and CDR2 as SYDVKM. Trimming at V came to 4 bases and at J to 4 bases, leaving 8 bases not matched to a gene. This CDR3 has 16 residues. The rearrangement uses TRBV28 and TRBJ2-2, with 8 positions matching TRBD1. What was sequenced was thymocytes. This TCR derives from a human donor. CDR3: CASSSLTGVPTGELFF. In DNA, the CDR3 is TGTGCCAGCAGTTCCTTGACAGGGGTGCCCACCGGGGAGCTGTTTTTT.